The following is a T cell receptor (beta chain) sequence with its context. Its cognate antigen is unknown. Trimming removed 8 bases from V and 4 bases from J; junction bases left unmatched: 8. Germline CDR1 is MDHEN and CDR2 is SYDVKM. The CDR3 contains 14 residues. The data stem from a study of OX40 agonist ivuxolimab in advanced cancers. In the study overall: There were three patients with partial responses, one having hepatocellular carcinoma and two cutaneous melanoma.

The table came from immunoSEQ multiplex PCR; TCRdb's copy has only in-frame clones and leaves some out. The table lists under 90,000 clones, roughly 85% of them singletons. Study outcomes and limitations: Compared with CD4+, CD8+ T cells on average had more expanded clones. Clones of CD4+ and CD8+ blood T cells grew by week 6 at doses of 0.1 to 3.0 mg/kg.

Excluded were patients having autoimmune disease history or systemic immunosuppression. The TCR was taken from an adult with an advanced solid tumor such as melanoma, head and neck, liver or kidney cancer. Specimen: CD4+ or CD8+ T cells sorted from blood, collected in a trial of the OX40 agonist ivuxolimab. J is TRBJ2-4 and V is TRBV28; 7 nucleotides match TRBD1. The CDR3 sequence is CASLGPGQKNIQYF. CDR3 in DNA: TGTGCCAGCCTCGGACCGGGACAGAAAAACATTCAGTACTTC.